This T cell receptor (beta chain) was sequenced in a study of T cell responses to AZD1222 COVID-19 vaccine. Study as a whole: Second doses that came at about 4 or about 12 weeks were put together.

Notes on the study in general: Reports say nearly half of spike-specific TCRs go after unmutated variant regions. The breadth and depth of Spike-specific TCRs increased once two AZD1222 doses had been given.

This clone was detected only once. As yet, its antigen is unknown. This table comes from immunoSEQ multiplex PCR, and its TCRdb copy is limited to in-frame clones, with some not included. The sample records roughly 130,000 clones, about 86% being singletons. The CDR3 consists of 17 residues. Germline CDR1 and CDR2: LNHDA and SQIVND (reference sequence). Trimming left V 0 bases short and J 4 bases short, with 16 bases between. The clonotype comes from an adult in good health. The rearrangement links TRBV19 to TRBJ1-5; TRBD1 is a possible D gene (6 bases). The starting material was peripheral blood, obtained on day 0 of AZD1222 vaccination. In nucleotides, the CDR3 is TGTGCCAGTAGTATAGATTCTTACAGGGAGGGGAATCAGCCCCAGCATTTT. Protein sequence: CASSIDSYREGNQPQHF.